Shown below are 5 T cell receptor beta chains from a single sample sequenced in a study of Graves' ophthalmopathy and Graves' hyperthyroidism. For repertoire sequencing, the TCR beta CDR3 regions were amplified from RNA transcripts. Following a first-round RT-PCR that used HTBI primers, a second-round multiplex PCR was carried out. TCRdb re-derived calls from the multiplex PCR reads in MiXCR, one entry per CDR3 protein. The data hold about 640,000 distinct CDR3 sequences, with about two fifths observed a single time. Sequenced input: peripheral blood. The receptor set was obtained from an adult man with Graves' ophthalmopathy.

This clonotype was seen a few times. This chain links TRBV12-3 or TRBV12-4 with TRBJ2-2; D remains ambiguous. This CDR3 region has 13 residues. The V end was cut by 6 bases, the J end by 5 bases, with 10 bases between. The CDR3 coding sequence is TGTGCCAGCAGCGCTCAGTGGACCGGGGAGCTGTTTTTT. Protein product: CASSAQWTGELFF.

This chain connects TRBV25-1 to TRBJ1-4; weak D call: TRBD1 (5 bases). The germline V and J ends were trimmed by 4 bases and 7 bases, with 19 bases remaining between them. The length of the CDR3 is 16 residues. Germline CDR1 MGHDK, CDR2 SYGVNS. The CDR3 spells CASSASKGRIGEKLFF. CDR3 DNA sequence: TGTGCCAGCAGTGCTTCCAAGGGGCGAATTGGTGAAAAACTGTTTTTT.

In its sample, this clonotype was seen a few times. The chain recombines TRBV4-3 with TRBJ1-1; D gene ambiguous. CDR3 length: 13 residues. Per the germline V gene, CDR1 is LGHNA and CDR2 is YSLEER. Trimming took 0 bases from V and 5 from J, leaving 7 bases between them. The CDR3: CASSQDGRTEAFF. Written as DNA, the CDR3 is TGCGCCAGCAGCCAAGATGGGCGGACTGAAGCTTTCTTT.

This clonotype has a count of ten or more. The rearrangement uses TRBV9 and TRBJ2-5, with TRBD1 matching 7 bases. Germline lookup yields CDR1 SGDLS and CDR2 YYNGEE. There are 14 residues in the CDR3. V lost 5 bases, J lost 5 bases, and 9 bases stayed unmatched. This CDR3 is CASSSQGLTETQYF. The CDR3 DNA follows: TGTGCCAGCAGTTCACAGGGGCTGACGGAGACCCAGTACTTC.

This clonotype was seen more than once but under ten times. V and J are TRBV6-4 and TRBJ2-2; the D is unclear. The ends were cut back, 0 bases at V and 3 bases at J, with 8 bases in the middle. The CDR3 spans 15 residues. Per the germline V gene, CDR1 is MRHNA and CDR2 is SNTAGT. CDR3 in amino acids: CASSDSSLDTGELFF. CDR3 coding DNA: TGTGCCAGCAGTGACTCAAGCCTGGACACCGGGGAGCTGTTTTTT.